The 2 T cell receptor beta chains listed next were all sequenced from one sample in a study of PD-1 blockade in classical Hodgkin lymphoma. Stated time point: cycle 4 day 1 (C4D1), after five to seven weeks of nivolumab. There was relapse after autologous stem cell transplantation in every patient, and there was variation in brentuximab vedotin exposure. Sequencing used immunoSEQ multiplex PCR; TCRdb keeps in-frame clones, though not all of them. The sample shows roughly 21,000 clones, 85% of them seen only once. Sequencing used peripheral blood mononuclear cells (PBMCs), obtained before the fourth cycle of nivolumab. Receptor source: a human donor with classical Hodgkin lymphoma.

The CDR3 DNA reads TGTGCCAGCAGTTCGATAGCGGGGGACTCCTACGAGCAGTACTTC. The encoded protein is CASSSIAGDSYEQYF. The rearrangement uses TRBV6-1 and TRBJ2-7, with 9 bases identical to TRBD2. The CDR3 has 15 amino acids. CDR1 is MNHNS, CDR2 SASEGT, per germline. J lost 0 bases, V lost 5 bases, and 5 bases had no gene match.

The V gene is TRBV6-1, the J gene TRBJ1-2, with D perhaps TRBD1 (5 bases). Germline V lookup: CDR1 MNHNS, CDR2 SASEGT. The V end lost 4 bases, the J end lost 4 bases, and 16 bases lay between the germline ends. CDR3 size: 15 residues. The CDR3 DNA reads TGTGCCAGCAGTGTAAGTGGGGGTATCGGCTATGGCTACACCTTC. Residues: CASSVSGGIGYGYTF.